The 14 T cell receptor beta chains reported below all come from one sample, sequenced in a study of blood T cells in healthy people across ages. Next came a second PCR, run for roughly 6 to 11 cycles, which used a sample-barcoded 5' primer along with a J-beta primer mix. TCRdb processed the 5' RACE reads anew with MiXCR; each CDR3 protein has one entry. This table holds about 760,000 distinct CDR3 sequences, just over 55% found once. The specimen sequenced was blood. The receptors were gathered from a middle-aged man in good health.

This clonotype was counted a few times. V and J are TRBV5-1 and TRBJ2-3; 14 bases are a match to TRBD2. This CDR3 comprises 18 residues. Unmatched junction bases numbered 7, after V lost 4 bases and J lost 0 bases. Per the germline V gene, CDR1 is SGHRS and CDR2 is YFSETQ. The CDR3 DNA follows: TGCGCCAGCAGCCCGGGACTAGCGGGGGCCCAGAGCACAGATACGCAGTATTTT. Amino acids: CASSPGLAGAQSTDTQYF.

The CDR3 DNA reads TGTGCCAGCAGCTTATCAACAGGGGGCCTATCCTACAATGAGCAGTACTTC. Its translation is CASSLSTGGLSYNEQYF. The V call is TRBV7-6, the J call TRBJ2-1; 9 positions agree with TRBD1. The J call may be in error: the DNA end matches TRBJ2-7 better. Germline loops: CDR1 SGHVS, CDR2 FNYEAQ. The CDR3 loop spans 17 amino acids.

CDR3 in DNA: TGTGCCAGCAGCTTGACCACAAGATGGGAGCAGTTCTTC. Its protein is CASSLTTRWEQFF. This chain links TRBV7-2 with TRBJ2-1; D gene uncertain. This CDR3 contains 13 residues. Looked up from germline, CDR1 is SGHTA and CDR2 is FQGNSA. Trimming removed 3 bases from V and 10 bases from J, with 13 bases in between.

This chain connects TRBV29-1 to TRBJ2-1; D is perhaps TRBD1 or TRBD2 (7 bases each). This CDR3 spans 14 amino acids. The V end lost 8 bases, the J end lost 4 bases, and 18 bases lay between the germline ends. Germline V gene data show CDR1 as SQVTM and CDR2 as ANQGSEA. The chain's CDR3 is CSFWRQGGYNEQFF. In DNA, the CDR3 is TGCAGCTTTTGGAGGCAGGGGGGGTACAATGAGCAGTTCTTC.

V is TRBV4-3 and J is TRBJ2-3; 13 bases are shared with TRBD2. This CDR3 has 19 residues. V lost 1 base to trimming and J lost 4 bases; unmatched junction nucleotides: 11. Germline CDR1 LGHNA, CDR2 YSLEER. DNA for the CDR3: TGCGCCAGCAGCCAAGCTTCGAGTGGACTAGCGGGAGAGTCAGATACGCAGTATTTT. Its translation: CASSQASSGLAGESDTQYF.

The chain couples TRBV4-2 to TRBJ2-5; 9 nucleotides agree with TRBD2. The J call is uncertain, as TRBJ2-4 better fits the DNA end. Germline V CDR1 and CDR2: LGHNA, YNFKEQ. CDR3 length: 19 residues. The CDR3 DNA sequence: TGTGCCAGCAGCCAAGAGTCTAGCGGGAATCCCCTAGCCAAAAACATTCAGTACTTC. Translating gives CASSQESSGNPLAKNIQYF.

The V and J genes are TRBV24-1 and TRBJ1-2; no firm D call. This CDR3 has 14 amino acids. Germline V gene sequence: CDR1 KGHDR, CDR2 SFDVKD. With 4 bases removed from V and 6 bases from J, the gap between germline ends came to 14 bases. The CDR3 sequence: CATSDPGGNHGYTF. The DNA for the CDR3 is TGTGCCACCAGTGACCCCGGAGGGAACCATGGCTACACCTTC.

The V gene is TRBV6-2 or TRBV6-3, the J gene TRBJ1-4, with 8 nucleotides matching TRBD1. The V and J ends lost 8 bases and 2 bases, in that order; junction bases with no gene match: 10. Germline-derived CDR1 and CDR2 are MNHEY and SVGEGT. There are 16 residues in the CDR3. The CDR3, as DNA: TGTGCCAGCCCGAGACAGGGGCGATCGACTAATGAAAAACTGTTTTTT. Translating gives CASPRQGRSTNEKLFF.

This clonotype was seen a single time. The junction differs from germline at one of its ends, possibly a read error. The chain couples TRBV7-8 to TRBJ1-2, with TRBD1 matching over 10 bases. CDR1 is SGHVS and CDR2 is FQNEAQ in the germline V gene. There are 16 residues in the CDR3. For the CDR3, the DNA is TGTGCCTGCAGCTCGGGACAGGGGTCCTTTTTCGTCGGCTACACCTTC. This codes for CACSSGQGSFFVGYTF.

This clonotype was observed a handful of times. The chain joins TRBV27 to TRBJ2-7; D possibly corresponds to TRBD2 (5 bases). CDR3 size: 12 residues. Trimming stripped 5 bases from V and 7 bases from J, with 12 bases between. Germline loops: CDR1 MNHEY, CDR2 SMNVEV (reference sequence). CDR3 residues: CASSTGWGEQYF. CDR3 nucleotide sequence: TGTGCCAGCAGTACGGGATGGGGAGAGCAGTACTTC.

This rearrangement joins TRBV30 to TRBJ2-5, with D maybe TRBD1 (6 bases). This CDR3 is 13 amino acids long. Germline CDR1 reads GTSNPN; CDR2 reads SVGIG (reference sequence). The germline V and J ends were trimmed by 0 bases and 7 bases, with 12 bases remaining between them. The CDR3: CAWSVQGSGTQYF. In nucleotides, the CDR3 is TGTGCCTGGAGTGTACAGGGATCGGGGACCCAGTACTTC.

This clonotype has a handful of counts. The V call is TRBV12-3 or TRBV12-4, the J call TRBJ2-3; 12 positions agree with TRBD2. The CDR3 consists of 19 residues. V gave up 1 base and J gave up 5 bases; unmatched junction bases: 13. The CDR3 DNA reads as TGTGCCAGCAGTTTAGTTGGGCTAGCGGGGGGGCCGAGTGAAGATACGCAGTATTTT. Translated, it gives CASSLVGLAGGPSEDTQYF.

This clonotype was recorded a few times. The chain recombines TRBV7-6 with TRBJ2-5; 8 bases are shared with TRBD2. The end of the DNA aligns better with TRBJ2-7, so the J call may be wrong. There are 14 residues in the CDR3. Germline lookup yields CDR1 SGHVS and CDR2 FNYEAQ. The CDR3 coding sequence is TGTGCCAGCAGCTTGGCGGGAGGCTTATCCGAGCAGTACTTC. Its protein is CASSLAGGLSEQYF.

This clonotype was seen repeatedly, ten times or more. The chain joins TRBV29-1 to TRBJ2-7; possibly TRBD1 for D (6 bases). This CDR3 has 13 amino acids. V was clipped by 5 bases and J by 0 bases, with 11 bases between them. Germline CDR1 is SQVTM and CDR2 is ANQGSEA. CDR3 sequence: CSVYGQTSYEQYF. As DNA, the CDR3 is TGCAGCGTTTACGGACAGACCTCCTACGAGCAGTACTTC.